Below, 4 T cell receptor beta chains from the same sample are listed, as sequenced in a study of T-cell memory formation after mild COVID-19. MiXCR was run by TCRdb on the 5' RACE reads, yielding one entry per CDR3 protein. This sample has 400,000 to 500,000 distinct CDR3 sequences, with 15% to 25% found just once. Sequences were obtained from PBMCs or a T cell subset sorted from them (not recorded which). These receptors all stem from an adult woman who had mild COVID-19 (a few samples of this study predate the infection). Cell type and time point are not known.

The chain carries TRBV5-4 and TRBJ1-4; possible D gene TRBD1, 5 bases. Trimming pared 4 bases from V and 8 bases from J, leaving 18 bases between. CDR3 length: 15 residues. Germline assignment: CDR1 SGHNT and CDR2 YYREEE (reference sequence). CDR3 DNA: TGTGCCAGCAGCGACCGGGACCTGGTAATGGAAAAACTGTTTTTT. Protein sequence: CASSDRDLVMEKLFF.

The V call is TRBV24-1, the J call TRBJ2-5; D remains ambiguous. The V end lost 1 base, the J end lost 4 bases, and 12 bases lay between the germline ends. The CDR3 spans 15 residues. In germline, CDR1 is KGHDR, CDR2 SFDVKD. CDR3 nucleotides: TGTGCCACCAGTGATTTCAGCAGGTATGGAGAGACCCAGTACTTC. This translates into CATSDFSRYGETQYF.

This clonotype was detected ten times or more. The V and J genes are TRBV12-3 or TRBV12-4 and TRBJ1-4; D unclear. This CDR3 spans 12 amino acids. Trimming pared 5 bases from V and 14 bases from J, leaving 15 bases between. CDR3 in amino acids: CASSPTPTKLFF. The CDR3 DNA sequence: TGTGCCAGCAGTCCCACCCCAACTAAGCTGTTTTTT.

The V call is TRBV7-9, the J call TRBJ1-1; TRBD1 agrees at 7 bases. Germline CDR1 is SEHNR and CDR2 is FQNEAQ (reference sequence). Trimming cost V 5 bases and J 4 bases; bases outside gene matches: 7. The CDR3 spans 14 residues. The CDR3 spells CASSPDRWATEAFF. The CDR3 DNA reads TGTGCCAGCAGCCCGGACAGGTGGGCCACTGAAGCTTTCTTT.